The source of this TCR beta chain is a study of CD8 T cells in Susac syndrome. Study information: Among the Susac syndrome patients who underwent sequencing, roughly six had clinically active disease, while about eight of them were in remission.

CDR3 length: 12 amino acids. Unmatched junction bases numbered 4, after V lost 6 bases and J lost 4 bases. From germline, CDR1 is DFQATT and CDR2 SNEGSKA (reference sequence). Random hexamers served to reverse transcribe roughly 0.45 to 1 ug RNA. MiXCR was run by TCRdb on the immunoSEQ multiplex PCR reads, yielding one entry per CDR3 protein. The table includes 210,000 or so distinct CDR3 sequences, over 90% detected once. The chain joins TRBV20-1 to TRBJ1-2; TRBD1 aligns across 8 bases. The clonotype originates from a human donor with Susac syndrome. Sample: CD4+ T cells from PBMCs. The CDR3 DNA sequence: TGCAGTGCCGGACAGGGAACCTATGGCTACACCTTC. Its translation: CSAGQGTYGYTF.